Listed below are T cell receptor beta chains from one sample, sequenced in a study of blood T cells in healthy people across ages. MiXCR, run by TCRdb on the 5' RACE reads, gives a single entry per CDR3 protein. The repertoire holds 500,000 to 650,000 distinct CDR3 sequences, around 27% seen once, with 3.6% in the top ten. This sample was also put to use in a study of T cells of mothers and their children.

Material for sequencing was blood. All receptors derive from a boy aged 2 to 9 in good health. Both conserved end residues are part of each CDR3. A D gene is named only where the DNA matches it firmly. Only part of the rows carry a size: once, few, many, or a class if the clone is expanded.

J gene: TRBJ2-5
V gene: TRBV15
CDR3 length: 15
D gene: TRBD1
clone size: many
CDR3 DNA: TGTGCCACCAGCAGAGTAGGACAGGGGGTAGAGACCCAGTACTTC
CDR3 protein: CATSRVGQGVETQYF

J gene: TRBJ1-2
V gene: TRBV7-9
CDR3 length: 15
D gene: NA
clone size: NA
CDR3 DNA: TGTGCCAGCAGCCCCTCCACAGCTGGGTCGTATGGCTACACCTTC
CDR3 protein: CASSPSTAGSYGYTF

J gene: TRBJ2-1
V gene: TRBV2
CDR3 length: 15
D gene: NA
clone size: NA
CDR3 DNA: TGTGCCAGCCTATATAACCTTAGCTCCTACAATGAGCAGTTCTTC
CDR3 protein: CASLYNLSSYNEQFF

J gene: TRBJ1-3
V gene: TRBV7-9
CDR3 length: 15
D gene: NA
clone size: once
CDR3 DNA: TGTGCCAGCAGCCTCGGACGGTTCTCTGGAAACACCATATATTTT
CDR3 protein: CASSLGRFSGNTIYF

J gene: TRBJ1-2
V gene: TRBV20-1
CDR3 length: 11
D gene: NA
clone size: NA
CDR3 DNA: TGCAGTGCTCCTTGGGGGAATGGCTACACCTTC
CDR3 protein: CSAPWGNGYTF

J gene: TRBJ2-1
V gene: TRBV20-1
CDR3 length: 15
D gene: TRBD2
clone size: NA
CDR3 DNA: TGCAGTGCTCCTCACCTAGCGGGGAGGCCCAATGAGCAGTTCTTC
CDR3 protein: CSAPHLAGRPNEQFF

J gene: TRBJ2-3
V gene: TRBV2
CDR3 length: 13
D gene: NA
clone size: few
CDR3 DNA: TGTGCCAGCAGTGGGACAGAACGAGATACGCAGTATTTT
CDR3 protein: CASSGTERDTQYF

J gene: TRBJ2-1
V gene: TRBV3-1
CDR3 length: 19
D gene: NA
clone size: few
CDR3 DNA: TGTGCCAGCAGCCATAGTCGCGATAGCGGTCCCAGCTCCTACAATGAGCAGTTCTTC
CDR3 protein: CASSHSRDSGPSSYNEQFF

J gene: TRBJ2-5
V gene: TRBV21-1
CDR3 length: 16
D gene: NA
clone size: NA
CDR3 DNA: TGTGCCAGCAGCACCAAAGGACCGACGATTCAAGAGACCCAGTACTTC
CDR3 protein: CASSTKGPTIQETQYF

J gene: TRBJ2-7
V gene: TRBV7-9
CDR3 length: 14
D gene: NA
clone size: NA
CDR3 DNA: TGTGCCAGCAGCTTAGCGTCCAGTCTATACGAGCAGTACTTC
CDR3 protein: CASSLASSLYEQYF

J gene: TRBJ2-3
V gene: TRBV6-1
CDR3 length: 14
D gene: NA
clone size: NA
CDR3 DNA: TGTGCCAGCAGTGCCAGGGTCGTGACAGATACGCAGTATTTT
CDR3 protein: CASSARVVTDTQYF

J gene: TRBJ2-1
V gene: TRBV19
CDR3 length: 13
D gene: NA
clone size: NA
CDR3 DNA: TGTGCCAGTAGTATCCCGGGGGACAATGAGCAGTTCTTC
CDR3 protein: CASSIPGDNEQFF